Listed here are 8 T cell receptor beta chains from one sample, sequenced in a study of cytomegalovirus exposure and HLA in healthy donors. The PCR made use of 60 Vbeta and 13 Jbeta primers. Some clones are missing from TCRdb's copy, which holds only in-frame ones; the method was immunoSEQ multiplex PCR. This table has about 220,000 clones, about 75% appearing once. The sample was PBMCs. The receptors stem from a male donor in good health and CMV-seronegative.

This chain connects TRBV5-8 to TRBJ1-5, with D perhaps matching TRBD1 (6 bases). The length of the CDR3 is 15 residues. Per germline, CDR1 SGHTS and CDR2 YDEGEE. Trimming removed 4 bases from V and 0 bases from J, with 11 bases in between. DNA for the CDR3: TGTGCCAGCAGCCTACAGGGTCTTAGCAATCAGCCCCAGCATTTT. Translating it yields CASSLQGLSNQPQHF.

The chain combines TRBV9 with TRBJ2-3; 7 bases line up with TRBD2. The CDR3 covers 16 residues. After removal of 4 bases from V and 5 bases from J, the junction contained 13 bases not matched to a gene. Germline V gene sequence: CDR1 SGDLS, CDR2 YYNGEE. CDR3 coding DNA: TGTGCCAGCAGCACGTGGGGGGGTGGGGTGCAAGATACGCAGTATTTT. Translating gives CASSTWGGGVQDTQYF.

The chain links TRBV5-1 to TRBJ2-5; 14 nucleotides agree with TRBD2. CDR1 is SGHRS and CDR2 is YFSETQ in the germline V gene. V gave up 0 bases and J gave up 9 bases; unmatched junction bases: 1. CDR3 length: 14 residues. CDR3 in amino acids: CASSLGLAGGAQYF. Written as DNA, the CDR3 is TGCGCCAGCAGCTTGGGACTAGCGGGAGGGGCCCAGTACTTC.

This chain links TRBV2 with TRBJ1-2; 12 bases map to TRBD1. CDR3 length: 17 amino acids. V lost 6 bases, J lost 9 bases, and 17 bases stayed unmatched. The germline V gene has CDR1 SNHLY and CDR2 FYNNEI. The CDR3 spells CASSPLPGQGALVSYTF. The CDR3 region has the DNA TGTGCCAGCAGCCCTTTGCCGGGACAGGGGGCTCTTGTAAGCTACACCTTC.

This clone was seen only a few times. The CDR3 loop is CASRATLAGGQETQYF. The CDR3 DNA reads as TGTGCCAGCAGGGCTACCCTAGCGGGGGGGCAAGAGACCCAGTACTTC. This chain uses TRBV2 with TRBJ2-5; 12 nucleotides agree with TRBD2. This CDR3 contains 16 residues. Germline V lookup: CDR1 SNHLY, CDR2 FYNNEI. J gave up 2 bases and V 6 bases, and 7 bases lay outside the gene matches.

The chain uses TRBV7-9 and TRBJ2-7; TRBD1 is a possible D gene (6 bases). CDR3 length: 15 amino acids. CDR1 is SEHNR and CDR2 is FQNEAQ in the germline V gene (reference sequence). The V end lost 4 bases, the J end lost 3 bases, and 16 bases lay between the germline ends. DNA for the CDR3: TGTGCCAGCAGCTCTCCGGGACACCTCCACTACGAGCAGTACTTC. This translates into CASSSPGHLHYEQYF.

The sample holds a few counts of this clone. This sequence joins TRBV28 and TRBJ2-2, with 7 bases matching TRBD1. CDR1 is MDHEN, CDR2 SYDVKM, per germline. Trimming cost V 0 bases and J 3 bases; bases outside gene matches: 4. The CDR3 covers 16 residues. The chain's CDR3 is CASSLWRGLDTGELFF. The CDR3 coding sequence is TGTGCCAGCAGTTTATGGAGGGGGCTTGACACCGGGGAGCTGTTTTTT.

This clone was seen once. The chain is built from TRBV7-3 and TRBJ1-2; tentatively, D is TRBD1 (5 bases). The V gene's germline CDR1 is SGHTA and CDR2 FQGTGA. This CDR3 is 14 amino acids long. Trimming left V 3 bases short and J 6 bases short, with 14 bases between. This CDR3 reads CASSLVGGGNGYTF. The CDR3 coding sequence is TGTGCCAGCAGCTTGGTCGGGGGTGGCAATGGCTACACCTTC.